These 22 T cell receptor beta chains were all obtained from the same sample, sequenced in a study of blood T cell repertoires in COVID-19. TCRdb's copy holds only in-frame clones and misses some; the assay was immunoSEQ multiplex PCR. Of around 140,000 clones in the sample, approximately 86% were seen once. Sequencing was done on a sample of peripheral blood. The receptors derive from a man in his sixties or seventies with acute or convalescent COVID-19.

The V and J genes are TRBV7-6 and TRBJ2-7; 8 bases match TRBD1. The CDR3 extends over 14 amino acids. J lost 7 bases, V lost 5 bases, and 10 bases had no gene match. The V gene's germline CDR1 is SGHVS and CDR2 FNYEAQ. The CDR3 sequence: CASSGTGISLEQYF. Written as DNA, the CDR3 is TGTGCCAGCAGCGGGACAGGTATATCGTTGGAGCAGTACTTC.

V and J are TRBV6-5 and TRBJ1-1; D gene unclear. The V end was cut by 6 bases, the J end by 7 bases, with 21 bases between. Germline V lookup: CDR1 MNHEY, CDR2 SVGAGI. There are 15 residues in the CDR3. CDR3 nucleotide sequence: TGTGCCAGCAGGGCCCAAAGGGTTCATCGGGGTGAAGCTTTCTTT. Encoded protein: CASRAQRVHRGEAFF.

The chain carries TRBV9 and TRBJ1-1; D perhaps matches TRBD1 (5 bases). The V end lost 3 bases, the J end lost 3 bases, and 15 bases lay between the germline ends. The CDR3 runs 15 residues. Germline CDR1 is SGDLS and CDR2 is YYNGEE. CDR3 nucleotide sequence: TGTGCCAGCAGCGCGCCCTCCAGGGCCGACACTGAAGCTTTCTTT. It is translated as CASSAPSRADTEAFF.

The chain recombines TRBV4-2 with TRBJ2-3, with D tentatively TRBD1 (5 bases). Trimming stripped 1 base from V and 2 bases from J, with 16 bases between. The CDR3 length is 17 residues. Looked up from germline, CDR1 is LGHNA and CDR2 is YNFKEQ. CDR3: CASSQVVKGRATDTQYF. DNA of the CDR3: TGTGCCAGCAGCCAAGTAGTCAAGGGCAGGGCCACAGATACGCAGTATTTT.

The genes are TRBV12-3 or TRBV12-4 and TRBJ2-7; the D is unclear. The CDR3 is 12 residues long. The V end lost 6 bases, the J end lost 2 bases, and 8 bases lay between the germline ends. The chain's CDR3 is CASSKLTYEQYF. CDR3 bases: TGTGCCAGCAGCAAACTTACCTACGAGCAGTACTTC.

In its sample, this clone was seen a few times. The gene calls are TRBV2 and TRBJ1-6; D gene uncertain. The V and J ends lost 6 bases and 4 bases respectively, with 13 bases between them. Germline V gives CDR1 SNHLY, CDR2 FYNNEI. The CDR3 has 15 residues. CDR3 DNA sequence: TGTGCCAGCAGCCTTCCGGCGGTGTATAATTCACCCCTCCACTTT. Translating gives CASSLPAVYNSPLHF.

The CDR3 nucleotides read TGCAGCGTTGGTACCGGGACAGACTATGGCTACACCTTC. Translated: CSVGTGTDYGYTF. V gene TRBV29-1 combines with J gene TRBJ1-2; 7 positions agree with TRBD1. V lost 4 bases, J lost 3 bases, and 5 bases stayed unmatched. Germline assignment: CDR1 SQVTM and CDR2 ANQGSEA. CDR3 size: 13 residues.

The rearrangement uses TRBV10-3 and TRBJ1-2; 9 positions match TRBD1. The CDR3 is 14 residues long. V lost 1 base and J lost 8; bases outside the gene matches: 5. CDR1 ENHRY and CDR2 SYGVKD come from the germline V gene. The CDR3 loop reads CAISELTGGSGYTF. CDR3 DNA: TGTGCCATCAGTGAGTTGACAGGGGGAAGCGGCTACACCTTC.

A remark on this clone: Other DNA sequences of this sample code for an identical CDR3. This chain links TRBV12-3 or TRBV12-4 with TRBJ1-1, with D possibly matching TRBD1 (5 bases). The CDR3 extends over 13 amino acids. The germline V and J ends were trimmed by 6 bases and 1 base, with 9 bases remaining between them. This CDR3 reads CASRLTGNTEAFF. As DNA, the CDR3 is TGTGCCAGCAGACTTACAGGGAACACTGAAGCTTTCTTT.

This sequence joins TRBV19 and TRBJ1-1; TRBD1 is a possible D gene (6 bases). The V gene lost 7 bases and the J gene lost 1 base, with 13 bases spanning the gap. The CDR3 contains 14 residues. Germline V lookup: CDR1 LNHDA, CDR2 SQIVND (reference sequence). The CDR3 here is CASTDGQKNTEAFF. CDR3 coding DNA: TGTGCCAGTACCGATGGACAGAAGAACACTGAAGCTTTCTTT. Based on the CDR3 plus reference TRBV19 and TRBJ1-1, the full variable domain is DGGITQSPKYLFRKEGQNVTLSCEQNLNHDAMYWYRQDPGQGLRLIYYSQIVNDFQKGDIAEGYSVSREKKESFPLTVTSAQKNPTAFYLCASTDGQKNTEAFFGQGTRLTVV.

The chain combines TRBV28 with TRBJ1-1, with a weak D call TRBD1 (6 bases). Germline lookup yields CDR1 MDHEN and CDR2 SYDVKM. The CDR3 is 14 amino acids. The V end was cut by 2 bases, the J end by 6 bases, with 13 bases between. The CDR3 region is CASSLRSRGPEAFF. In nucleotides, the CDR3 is TGTGCCAGCAGTTTAAGATCCAGGGGCCCTGAAGCTTTCTTT.

The DNA of the CDR3 is TGTGCCATCAGTGAGACGCCCACAGGGAGTGAGCAGTTCTTC. Encoded protein: CAISETPTGSEQFF. The genes are TRBV10-3 and TRBJ2-1, with D perhaps TRBD1 (6 bases). The length of the CDR3 is 14 residues. Per the germline V gene, CDR1 is ENHRY and CDR2 is SYGVKD. V was cut by 2 bases and J by 9 bases, with 14 bases left in between.

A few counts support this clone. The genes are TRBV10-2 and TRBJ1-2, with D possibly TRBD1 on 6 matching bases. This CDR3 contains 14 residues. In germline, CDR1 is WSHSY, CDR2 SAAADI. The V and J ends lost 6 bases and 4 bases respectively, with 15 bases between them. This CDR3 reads CASSEAGAGYGYTF. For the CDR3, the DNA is TGCGCCAGCAGCGAGGCGGGGGCGGGCTATGGCTACACCTTC.

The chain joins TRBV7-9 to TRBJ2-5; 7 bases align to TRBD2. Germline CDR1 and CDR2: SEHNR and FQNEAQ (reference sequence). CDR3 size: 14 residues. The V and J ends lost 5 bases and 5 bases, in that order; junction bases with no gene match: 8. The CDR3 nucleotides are TGTGCCAGCAGCCTCCTGGGGGGGGGTGAGACCCAGTACTTC. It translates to CASSLLGGGETQYF.

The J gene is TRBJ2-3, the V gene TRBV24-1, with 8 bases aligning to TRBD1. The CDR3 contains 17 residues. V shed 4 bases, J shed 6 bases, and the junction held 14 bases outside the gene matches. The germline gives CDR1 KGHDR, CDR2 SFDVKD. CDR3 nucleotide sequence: TGTGCCACCAGTGACCGACATAAGGACAGGGCCAGGGATACGCAGTATTTT. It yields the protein CATSDRHKDRARDTQYF.

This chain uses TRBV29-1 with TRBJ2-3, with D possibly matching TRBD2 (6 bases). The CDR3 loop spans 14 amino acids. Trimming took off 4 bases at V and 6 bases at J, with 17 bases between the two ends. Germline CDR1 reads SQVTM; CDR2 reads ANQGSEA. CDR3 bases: TGCAGCGTTGTGCGGGACCCACAACCGGATACGCAGTATTTT. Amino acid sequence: CSVVRDPQPDTQYF.

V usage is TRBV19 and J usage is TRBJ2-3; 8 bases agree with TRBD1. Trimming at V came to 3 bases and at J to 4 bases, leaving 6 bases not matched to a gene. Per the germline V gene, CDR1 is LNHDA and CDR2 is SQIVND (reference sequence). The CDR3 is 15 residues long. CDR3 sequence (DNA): TGTGCCAGTAGTATTCGGACAGGGTCCCCAGATACGCAGTATTTT. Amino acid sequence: CASSIRTGSPDTQYF.

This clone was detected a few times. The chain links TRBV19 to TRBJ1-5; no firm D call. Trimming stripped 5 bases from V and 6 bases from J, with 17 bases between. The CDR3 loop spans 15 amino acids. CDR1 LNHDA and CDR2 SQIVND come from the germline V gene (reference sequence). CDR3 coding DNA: TGTGCCAGTAGTGCCTTAAGCGGGTTGCTTCAGCCCCAGCATTTT. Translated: CASSALSGLLQPQHF.

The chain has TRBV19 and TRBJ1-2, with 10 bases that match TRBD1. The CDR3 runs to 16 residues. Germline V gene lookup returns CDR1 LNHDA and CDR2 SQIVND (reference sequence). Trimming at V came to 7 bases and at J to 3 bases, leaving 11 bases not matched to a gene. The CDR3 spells CASTRWVGTGDYGYTF. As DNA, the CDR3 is TGTGCCAGTACCCGTTGGGTCGGGACAGGGGACTATGGCTACACCTTC.

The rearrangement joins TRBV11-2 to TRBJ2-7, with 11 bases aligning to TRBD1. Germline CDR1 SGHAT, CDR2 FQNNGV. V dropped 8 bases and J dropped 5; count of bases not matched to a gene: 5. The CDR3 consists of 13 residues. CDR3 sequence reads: CASGLGQGDEQYF. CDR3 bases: TGTGCCAGCGGGCTGGGACAGGGGGACGAGCAGTACTTC.

CDR3 bases: TGCGCCAGCAGCGCGGAGGGGCCATCAACTAATGAAAAACTGTTTTTT. This translates into CASSAEGPSTNEKLFF. This sequence joins TRBV5-1 and TRBJ1-4; D possibly corresponds to TRBD1 (5 bases). CDR3 length: 16 residues. CDR1 and CDR2 from the germline V gene are SGHRS and YFSETQ. The V and J ends lost 4 bases and 0 bases respectively, with 13 bases between them.

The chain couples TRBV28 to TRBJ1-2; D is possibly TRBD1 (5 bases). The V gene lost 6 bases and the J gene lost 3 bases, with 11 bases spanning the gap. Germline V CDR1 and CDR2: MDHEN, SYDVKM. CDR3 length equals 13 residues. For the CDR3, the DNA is TGTGCCAGCAGGCGACAGCCTGACTATGGCTACACCTTC. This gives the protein CASRRQPDYGYTF.